One sample yielded the 10 T cell receptor beta chains listed below, sequenced in a study of early stage breast cancer tumors. The data were produced by immunoSEQ multiplex PCR, yet TCRdb's version contains in-frame clones alone and is incomplete. The sample carries around 30,000 clones, roughly 81% recorded once. The material sequenced was breast tumor tissue. These TCRs come from a person aged 30 to 40 with breast cancer.

The chain couples TRBV12-5 to TRBJ1-1; D is ambiguous. This CDR3 comprises 14 residues. Trimming cost V 1 base and J 6 bases, with 12 bases left between them. Germline CDR1 reads LGHNT; CDR2 reads FRNRAP. The CDR3 bases are TGTGCTAGTGGTTTGGCAGAAAGCGGCGCTGAAGCTTTCTTT. Translation: CASGLAESGAEAFF.

This clone was observed a few times. The chain joins TRBV10-1 to TRBJ2-3, with 8 bases fitting TRBD2. CDR3 length equals 13 residues. With 5 bases clipped from V and 5 bases from J, the junction kept 3 bases outside the gene matches. Germline loops: CDR1 WNHNN, CDR2 SYGVQD (reference sequence). In DNA form, the CDR3 reads TGCGCCAGCAGTTCGGGAGGGGAAGATACGCAGTATTTT. This gives the protein CASSSGGEDTQYF.

This clone was observed a single time. The CDR3 coding sequence is TGTGCCAGCAGCTCTTTACTGGGCACAGATACGCAGTATTTT. This codes for CASSSLLGTDTQYF. The chain uses TRBV5-6 and TRBJ2-3; D remains ambiguous. CDR3 length: 14 amino acids. Trimming cost V 3 bases and J 1 base, with 9 bases left between them. Germline V gives CDR1 SGHDT, CDR2 YYEEEE.

This clone was seen a few times. The V and J genes are TRBV29-1 and TRBJ1-2, with D possibly being TRBD1 (6 bases). From germline, CDR1 is SQVTM and CDR2 ANQGSEA. The V and J ends lost 7 bases and 6 bases respectively, with 15 bases between them. The CDR3 totals 12 residues. CDR3 region: CSGYREGNGYTF. CDR3 DNA sequence: TGCAGCGGGTACAGGGAAGGAAATGGCTACACCTTC.

The rearrangement uses TRBV6-1 and TRBJ2-7; 8 nucleotides line up with TRBD2. This CDR3 contains 15 residues. Trimming at V came to 1 base and at J to 0 bases, leaving 2 bases not matched to a gene. Germline CDR1 reads MNHNS; CDR2 reads SASEGT. The CDR3 nucleotides are TGTGCCAGCAGTGAAGATGGGACTAGCTCCTACGAGCAGTACTTC. Amino acids: CASSEDGTSSYEQYF.

The J gene is TRBJ1-5, the V gene TRBV19, with 9 nucleotides matching TRBD1. The CDR3 sequence is 14 residues long. Germline V gives CDR1 LNHDA, CDR2 SQIVND (reference sequence). V shed 5 bases and J 7 bases; nucleotides not matched to a gene: 6. CDR3 loop: CASSGTGFRQPQHF. The CDR3 region has the DNA TGTGCCAGTAGTGGGACAGGGTTTAGGCAGCCCCAGCATTTT.

This chain uses TRBV29-1 with TRBJ1-5; D gene ambiguous. The CDR3 spans 14 residues. V lost 0 bases to trimming and J lost 4 bases, with 10 bases between them. Germline loops: CDR1 SQVTM, CDR2 ANQGSEA. In DNA, the CDR3 is TGCAGCGTTGAAGAGAGGGTGAAAAATCAGCCCCAGCATTTT. Protein product: CSVEERVKNQPQHF.

This clone came up once. V and J are TRBV21-1 and TRBJ2-7. TRBV21-1 is shown as a pseudogene. The CDR3 has 15 amino acids. In nucleotides, the CDR3 is TGTGCCAGCAGCAAGCGGGGACACCCCTCGGCCGAGCAGTACTTC. This codes for CASSKRGHPSAEQYF.

This chain links TRBV19 with TRBJ2-2; D might be TRBD2 (5 bases). The CDR3 spans 15 residues. V was pared by 3 bases and J by 2 bases, with 10 bases between. Germline CDR1 is LNHDA and CDR2 is SQIVND (reference sequence). Here the CDR3 reads CASSILGENTGELFF. DNA of the CDR3: TGTGCCAGTAGTATTTTGGGAGAAAACACCGGGGAGCTGTTTTTT.

The chain's CDR3 is CASSPPGGRVYNEQFF. In nucleotides, the CDR3 is TGTGCCAGTAGCCCTCCGGGCGGGAGGGTATACAATGAGCAGTTCTTC. J is TRBJ2-1 and V is TRBV19; 9 bases match TRBD2. This CDR3 is built from 16 residues. J gave up 4 bases and V 6 bases, and 10 bases lay outside the gene matches. Germline V gene sequence: CDR1 LNHDA, CDR2 SQIVND (reference sequence).